Following are 16 T cell receptor beta chains from one sample sequenced in a study of CD8+CD57+ T cells in acquired aplastic anemia. Template material for TCR beta VDJ and CDR3 profiling consisted of genomic DNA. In TCRdb, the reads were re-called with MiXCR into one record per CDR3 protein. This sample has more than 45,000 distinct CDR3 sequences, with about 78% found just once. The sample comprised sorted CD4+, CD8+, or CD8+CD57+ T cells (not recorded which) from PBMCs. Source of these receptors: a human donor in good health, serving as a control.

This CDR3 reads CSAALTGRGTEAFF. The CDR3 coding sequence is TGCAGCGCCGCACTTACAGGGAGGGGAACTGAAGCTTTCTTT. V is TRBV29-1 and J is TRBJ1-1, with a possible D match to TRBD1 (6 bases). V was cut by 7 bases and J by 5 bases, with 20 bases left in between. Germline V gene sequence: CDR1 SQVTM, CDR2 ANQGSEA. This CDR3 contains 14 residues.

The V call is TRBV29-1, the J call TRBJ2-5; D unclear. The CDR3 covers 12 residues. Germline CDR1 SQVTM, CDR2 ANQGSEA. V lost 6 bases, J lost 1 base, and 9 bases lay in between. The CDR3 DNA reads as TGCAGCGTGGCCGAGACCCAAGAGACCCAGTACTTC. Its translation is CSVAETQETQYF. The full variable domain, completed using reference TRBV29-1 and TRBJ2-5, is SAVISQKPSRDICQRGTSLTIQCQVDSQVTMMFWYRQQPGQSLTLIATANQGSEATYESGFVIDKFPISRPNLTFSTLTVSNMSPEDSSIYLCSVAETQETQYFGPGTRLLVL.

The genes are TRBV2 and TRBJ1-1; D unclear. The V and J ends lost 7 bases and 1 base respectively, with 10 bases between them. The CDR3 runs to 13 residues. CDR1 and CDR2 (germline): SNHLY, FYNNEI. The CDR3, as DNA: TGTGCCAGCACTCCTCCAGGGAACACTGAAGCTTTCTTT. Its translation: CASTPPGNTEAFF.

The sample holds one count of this clonotype. This sequence joins TRBV19 and TRBJ2-1, with 11 bases lining up with TRBD2. The CDR3 covers 16 residues. The ends lost 4 bases at V and 3 bases at J; junction bases unmatched: 5. The germline V gene has CDR1 LNHDA and CDR2 SQIVND (reference sequence). CDR3 coding DNA: TGTGCCAGTAGTAGGGGACTAGCGGACCACTACAATGAGCAGTTCTTC. Protein product: CASSRGLADHYNEQFF.

This chain connects TRBV20-1 to TRBJ2-7; 8 positions match TRBD1. The junction had 8 bases not matched to a gene; V was cut back by 6 bases and J by 4 bases. Germline values: CDR1 DFQATT, CDR2 SNEGSKA (reference sequence). The CDR3 covers 13 residues. CDR3 in amino acids: CSARLDRAYEQYF. The DNA for the CDR3 is TGCAGTGCCCGACTGGACAGGGCGTACGAGCAGTACTTC.

This clonotype was seen once. The chain recombines TRBV10-1 with TRBJ2-7, with 7 positions matching TRBD1. The CDR3 loop spans 14 amino acids. The V gene's germline CDR1 is WNHNN and CDR2 SYGVQD (reference sequence). The V and J ends lost 3 bases and 7 bases, in that order; junction bases with no gene match: 9. The CDR3 DNA follows: TGCGCCAGCAGTGATAGGGGACAGCCTCAGGAGCAGTACTTC. It yields the protein CASSDRGQPQEQYF.

The chain carries TRBV7-2 and TRBJ2-7; D gene uncertain. The CDR3 runs to 15 residues. V gave up 2 bases and J gave up 0 bases, with 11 bases separating them. CDR1 and CDR2 from the germline V gene are SGHTA and FQGNSA. CDR3 loop: CASSLSAVLSYEQYF. The CDR3 region has the DNA TGTGCCAGCAGCTTATCGGCAGTCCTCTCCTACGAGCAGTACTTC.

On this clonotype itself: A junction boundary mismatches the germline segment, possibly from a read error. This rearrangement joins TRBV6-4 to TRBJ2-1; TRBD2 is a possible D gene (5 bases). Germline V CDR1 and CDR2: MRHNA, SNTAGT. The CDR3 extends over 15 amino acids. The CDR3 is CASGDSRAGYSEQFF. As DNA, the CDR3 is TGTGCCAGCGGTGACTCGAGGGCTGGCTACAGTGAGCAGTTCTTC.

This clonotype has ten or more counts. The V gene is TRBV30, the J gene TRBJ1-4; 9 nucleotides line up with TRBD1. This CDR3 has 12 residues. The germline CDR1 and CDR2 sequences are GTSNPN and SVGIG (reference sequence). The V gene end was trimmed by 8 bases and the J gene end by 4 bases; junction bases not matched to a gene: 2. The CDR3 reads CAGTGNNEKLFF. CDR3 DNA sequence: TGTGCCGGGACAGGGAATAATGAAAAACTGTTTTTT.

The table lists this clonotype with a few counts. J is TRBJ2-7 and V is TRBV7-9; no clear D gene. The CDR3 has 11 residues. Deletions cut 3 bases from V and 7 bases from J, with 7 bases between. Germline CDR1 reads SEHNR; CDR2 reads FQNEAQ (reference sequence). For the CDR3, the DNA is TGTGCCAGCAGCTTTTTGGGTGAGCAGTACTTC. Amino acid sequence: CASSFLGEQYF.

The V and J genes are TRBV5-1 and TRBJ2-1; 7 bases are a match to TRBD1. Germline assignment: CDR1 SGHRS and CDR2 YFSETQ. Trimming removed 0 bases from V and 2 bases from J; junction bases left unmatched: 8. CDR3 length equals 17 residues. The CDR3 DNA reads as TGCGCCAGCAGCTTGGATATGACAGGGCTTACCTACAATGAGCAGTTCTTC. Residues: CASSLDMTGLTYNEQFF.

This clonotype is judged medium-sized (0.01 to 0.1%). This sequence joins TRBV6-2 or TRBV6-3 and TRBJ2-5; 9 positions match TRBD2. Germline loops: CDR1 MNHEY, CDR2 SVGEGT. With 5 bases clipped from V and 4 bases from J, the junction kept 8 bases outside the gene matches. The CDR3 loop spans 15 amino acids. The CDR3 spells CASSPPTSGTETQYF. In DNA form, the CDR3 reads TGTGCCAGCAGTCCGCCGACTAGCGGCACAGAGACCCAGTACTTC.

The chain employs TRBV7-2 and TRBJ1-2, with TRBD1 identical over 7 bases. V dropped 7 bases and J dropped 7; count of bases not matched to a gene: 6. CDR1 and CDR2 (germline): SGHTA, FQGNSA. The CDR3 consists of 12 residues. The DNA of the CDR3 is TGTGCCAGCACCTTCGAGGGGGCTGGCTACACCTTC. Translated: CASTFEGAGYTF.

This clonotype has a single count. The chain links TRBV10-3 to TRBJ1-5, with 8 bases lining up with TRBD1. This CDR3 has 18 amino acids. CDR1 is ENHRY and CDR2 is SYGVKD in the germline V gene. The J segment lost 1 base and the V segment lost 8 bases, leaving 16 bases of the junction unmatched. The CDR3 nucleotides are TGTGCCATCGGACAGGGCTACAATGAGCAAGGCAGCAATCAGCCCCAGCATTTT. Protein sequence: CAIGQGYNEQGSNQPQHF.

This clonotype was recorded many times. The chain is built from TRBV9 and TRBJ2-3, with 7 bases matching TRBD2. Trimming removed 0 bases from V and 0 bases from J; junction bases left unmatched: 7. Germline V CDR1 and CDR2: SGDLS, YYNGEE. The CDR3 runs 17 residues. CDR3 sequence: CASSVEGTILSTDTQYF. DNA of the CDR3: TGTGCCAGCAGCGTAGAAGGGACTATACTAAGCACAGATACGCAGTATTTT.

This rearrangement joins TRBV20-1 to TRBJ1-3; 7 nucleotides align to TRBD1. The V and J ends lost 2 bases and 8 bases, in that order; junction bases with no gene match: 6. Germline lookup yields CDR1 DFQATT and CDR2 SNEGSKA (reference sequence). The CDR3 spans 13 residues. CDR3 nucleotides: TGCAGTGCTAGAAGGCAGGGGGAGGACACCATATATTTT. Amino acids: CSARRQGEDTIYF.